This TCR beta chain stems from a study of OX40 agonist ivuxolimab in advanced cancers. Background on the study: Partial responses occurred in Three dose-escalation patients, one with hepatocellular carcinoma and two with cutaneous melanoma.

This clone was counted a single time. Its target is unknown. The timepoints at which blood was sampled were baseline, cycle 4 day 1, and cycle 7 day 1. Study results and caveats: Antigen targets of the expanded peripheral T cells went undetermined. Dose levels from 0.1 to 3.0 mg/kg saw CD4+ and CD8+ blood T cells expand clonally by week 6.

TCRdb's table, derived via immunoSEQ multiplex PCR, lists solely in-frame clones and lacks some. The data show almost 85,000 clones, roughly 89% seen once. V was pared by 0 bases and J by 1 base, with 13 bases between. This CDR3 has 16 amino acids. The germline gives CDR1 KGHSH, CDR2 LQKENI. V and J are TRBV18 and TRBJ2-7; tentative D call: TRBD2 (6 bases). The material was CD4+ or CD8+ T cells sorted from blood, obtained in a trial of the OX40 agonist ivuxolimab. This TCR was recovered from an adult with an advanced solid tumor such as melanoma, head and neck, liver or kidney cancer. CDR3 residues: CASSPPGGLGSYEQYF. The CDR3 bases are TGTGCCAGCTCACCACCGGGAGGCCTGGGTTCCTACGAGCAGTACTTC.